The rows below give T cell receptor beta chains drawn from one sample of a study of blood T cells in healthy people across ages. TCRdb ran MiXCR on the 5' RACE reads and lists one entry per CDR3 protein. Of roughly 700,000 distinct CDR3 sequences listed, approximately 49% were seen once; the top ten hold roughly 31%. Source material: blood. Receptor source: a woman aged 60 to 75 in good health. CDR3s include the opening cysteine and the closing phenylalanine or tryptophan. Fields, in order: clone size, D gene, CDR3 length, J gene, V gene, CDR3 protein, CDR3 DNA. D genes are given only for firm matches. A clone size is listed for some rows: how often the clone was seen (once, few, many), or a class if it is expanded.

clone size: few
D gene: NA
CDR3 length: 15
J gene: TRBJ2-1
V gene: TRBV5-1
CDR3 protein: CASIPLQGAPNEQFF
CDR3 DNA: TGCGCCAGCATCCCCCTACAGGGAGCACCGAATGAGCAGTTCTTC

clone size: few
D gene: TRBD2
CDR3 length: 18
J gene: TRBJ2-3
V gene: TRBV20-1
CDR3 protein: CSARVVTSETPSTDTQYF
CDR3 DNA: TGCAGTGCTAGGGTTGTGACTAGCGAAACCCCTAGCACAGATACGCAGTATTTT

clone size: NA
D gene: TRBD2
CDR3 length: 16
J gene: TRBJ2-1
V gene: TRBV28
CDR3 protein: CASSSPAREPRDEQFF
CDR3 DNA: TGTGCCAGCAGTTCCCCAGCGCGGGAGCCCCGTGATGAGCAGTTCTTC

clone size: few
D gene: NA
CDR3 length: 14
J gene: TRBJ2-7
V gene: TRBV6-5
CDR3 protein: CASSSQGRLGEQYF
CDR3 DNA: TGTGCCAGCAGCAGTCAGGGGCGTCTAGGTGAGCAGTACTTC

clone size: NA
D gene: NA
CDR3 length: 14
J gene: TRBJ2-5
V gene: TRBV20-1
CDR3 protein: CSVNLDTYQETQYF
CDR3 DNA: TGCAGTGTCAATCTGGACACTTACCAAGAGACCCAGTACTTC

clone size: NA
D gene: NA
CDR3 length: 15
J gene: TRBJ2-7
V gene: TRBV4-2
CDR3 protein: CASSQDRAGDNEQYF
CDR3 DNA: TGTGCCAGCAGCCAAGACCGAGCAGGGGACAACGAGCAGTACTTC

clone size: NA
D gene: TRBD2
CDR3 length: 14
J gene: TRBJ2-7
V gene: TRBV20-1
CDR3 protein: CSARRSGREYEQYF
CDR3 DNA: TGCAGTGCTAGACGGAGCGGGAGAGAATACGAGCAGTACTTC

clone size: NA
D gene: NA
CDR3 length: 14
J gene: TRBJ2-1
V gene: TRBV3-1
CDR3 protein: CASSYSGAYNEQFF
CDR3 DNA: TGTGCCAGCAGCTACTCGGGGGCCTACAATGAGCAGTTCTTC

clone size: NA
D gene: NA
CDR3 length: 15
J gene: TRBJ2-6
V gene: TRBV27
CDR3 protein: CASREQGKGANVLTF
CDR3 DNA: TGTGCCAGCAGAGAGCAGGGGAAAGGGGCCAACGTCCTGACTTTC

clone size: NA
D gene: TRBD2
CDR3 length: 16
J gene: TRBJ2-2
V gene: TRBV6-2/TRBV6-3
CDR3 protein: CANSYGGRSVTGELFF
CDR3 DNA: TGTGCCAACAGTTACGGCGGGAGGAGTGTCACCGGGGAGCTGTTTTTT

clone size: NA
D gene: NA
CDR3 length: 13
J gene: TRBJ2-2
V gene: TRBV20-1
CDR3 protein: CSARDNDGGELFF
CDR3 DNA: TGCAGTGCTAGAGACAACGACGGCGGGGAGCTGTTTTTT

clone size: NA
D gene: NA
CDR3 length: 13
J gene: TRBJ2-7
V gene: TRBV18
CDR3 protein: CASCRGLLYEQYF
CDR3 DNA: TGTGCCAGCTGCAGGGGACTCCTTTACGAGCAGTACTTC

clone size: once
D gene: NA
CDR3 length: 16
J gene: TRBJ1-4
V gene: TRBV5-1
CDR3 protein: CASSLSGQTTNEKLFF
CDR3 DNA: TGCGCCAGCAGCTTGAGTGGACAGACAACTAATGAAAAACTGTTTTTT

clone size: NA
D gene: TRBD2
CDR3 length: 15
J gene: TRBJ2-7
V gene: TRBV28
CDR3 protein: CASRPAGTSGYEQYF
CDR3 DNA: TGTGCCAGCAGACCGGCCGGGACTAGCGGCTACGAGCAGTACTTC

clone size: few
D gene: NA
CDR3 length: 12
J gene: TRBJ2-7
V gene: TRBV20-1
CDR3 protein: CSARGSFYEQYF
CDR3 DNA: TGCAGTGCTAGAGGAAGCTTCTACGAGCAGTACTTC

clone size: once
D gene: NA
CDR3 length: 16
J gene: TRBJ2-7
V gene: TRBV7-9
CDR3 protein: CASSLGFTGGFYEQYF
CDR3 DNA: TGTGCCAGCAGCTTAGGTTTTACAGGAGGATTCTACGAGCAGTACTTC

clone size: NA
D gene: TRBD1
CDR3 length: 16
J gene: TRBJ2-1
V gene: TRBV10-3
CDR3 protein: CAIRDQGAHSYNEQFF
CDR3 DNA: TGTGCCATCAGGGACCAGGGGGCACACTCCTACAATGAGCAGTTCTTC

clone size: NA
D gene: NA
CDR3 length: 13
J gene: TRBJ2-1
V gene: TRBV2
CDR3 protein: CASSEGYPDEQFF
CDR3 DNA: TGTGCCAGCAGTGAAGGTTACCCCGATGAGCAGTTCTTC

clone size: once
D gene: TRBD2
CDR3 length: 20
J gene: TRBJ2-1
V gene: TRBV15
CDR3 protein: CATSRASGQGATSGSNEQFF
CDR3 DNA: TGTGCCACCAGCAGAGCCTCAGGGCAGGGGGCGACTAGCGGGAGTAATGAGCAGTTCTTC

clone size: NA
D gene: NA
CDR3 length: 14
J gene: TRBJ2-1
V gene: TRBV7-2
CDR3 protein: CASSPALGTTEQFF
CDR3 DNA: TGTGCCAGCAGCCCCGCCCTCGGTACGACTGAGCAGTTCTTC